This TCR beta chain was sequenced in a study of graft-versus-host responses after intestinal transplantation. The CDR3 is 16 residues long. CDR1 and CDR2 (germline): SNHLY, FYNNEI. V lost 2 bases, J lost 4 bases, and 15 bases lay in between. Sequencing used immunoSEQ multiplex PCR; TCRdb keeps in-frame clones, though not all of them. The table has some 45,000 clones, roughly 90% seen once; the top ten hold 4% to 4.5%. The receptor was derived from a human patient who received an intestinal transplant, so some T cells may come from the graft donor. The sequenced sample was PBMCs, obtained 524 days after transplant. The chain employs TRBV2 and TRBJ1-5; D is unclear. This CDR3 reads CASSEFRDTRNQPQHF. CDR3 nucleotides: TGTGCCAGCAGTGAATTTAGAGACACACGGAATCAGCCCCAGCATTTT.